Listed below are T cell receptor beta chains from one sample, sequenced in a study of regulatory T cells in long-lasting Graves disease. TCRdb reanalysed the multiplex PCR reads using MiXCR and keeps one entry per CDR3 protein. The sample yields about 540,000 distinct CDR3 sequences, approximately 12% seen once. The same data also went into a second study, on T cells in Graves' hyperthyroidism and ophthalmopathy.

The input for sequencing was peripheral blood mononuclear cells (PBMCs), taken at new diagnosis, from a patient treated with antithyroid drugs. All receptors derive from a man younger than 45 with Graves disease. CDR3s include the opening cysteine and the closing phenylalanine or tryptophan. D genes are given only for firm matches. Only part of the rows carry a size: once, few, many, or a class if the clone is expanded.

>TRBD1|TRBV2|many|TRBJ1-4
CASSAGQGKGPNEKLFF
>NA|TRBV12-3/TRBV12-4|NA|TRBJ2-3
CASRERGATDTQYF
>TRBD1|TRBV19|few|TRBJ1-1
CASSPGDRGIPEAFF
>TRBD1|TRBV27|many|TRBJ2-1
CASSLKGQGLAGLYNEQFF
>NA|TRBV12-5|many|TRBJ2-5
CASGLEADPETQYF
>TRBD2|TRBV12-3/TRBV12-4|many|TRBJ2-3
CASSPWTSDGDTQYF
>NA|TRBV29-1|NA|TRBJ2-3
CSAAFTGTSTDTQYF
>TRBD1|TRBV20-1|NA|TRBJ2-1
CSARDSRTGNNEQFF
>TRBD2|TRBV19|few|TRBJ2-1
CASRPNLAGGVNEQSF
>NA|TRBV29-1|many|TRBJ2-6
CSVEDPKRTGANVLTF
>NA|TRBV30|NA|TRBJ2-3
CAWSGTRTTVGTDTQYF
>NA|TRBV4-1|NA|TRBJ1-2
CASSQDQWGTAYGYTF
>TRBD1|TRBV27|many|TRBJ1-2
CASSLTPLRTGLRGYTF
>TRBD1|TRBV27|many|TRBJ2-7
CASSTTTGWEYEQYF